What follows are 19 T cell receptor beta chains derived from one specimen sequenced in a study of human T cells and chemical hapten exposure. TCRdb independently ran MiXCR on the RACE reads; one entry per CDR3 protein. The table has a few hundred thousand distinct CDR3 sequences, about 7.7% seen once. The sample's time point: pre-sensitization, week 0. Treatment here: therapeutic diphenylcyclopropenone sensitization with weekly scalp DPC. Sequencing was performed on whole blood, taken in connection with sensitization to the hapten diphenylcyclopropenone (DPC). The receptors come from a man between 18 and 29 years old with alopecia areata. Some clones in this sample may be carry-over from other donors' samples.

This clonotype was counted at least ten times. The J gene is TRBJ2-3, the V gene TRBV7-9, with a weak D call TRBD2 (6 bases). CDR1 is SEHNR and CDR2 is FQNEAQ in the germline V gene (reference sequence). Trimming pared 5 bases from V and 0 bases from J, leaving 18 bases between. CDR3 length equals 17 residues. This chain's CDR3 is CASSAWAGGDSTDTQYF. CDR3 nucleotide sequence: TGTGCCAGCAGCGCATGGGCCGGCGGGGATAGCACAGATACGCAGTATTTT.

The table lists this clonotype with a few counts. The rearrangement joins TRBV4-3 to TRBJ1-2; D not certain. V gave up 0 bases and J gave up 4 bases, with 15 bases separating them. The CDR3 is 16 residues long. Looked up from germline, CDR1 is LGHNA and CDR2 is YSLEER. The CDR3 reads CASSQDLSAAPYGYTF. CDR3 nucleotide sequence: TGCGCCAGCAGCCAAGATCTATCGGCAGCCCCCTATGGCTACACCTTC.

This clonotype was detected a few times. The genes are TRBV11-2 and TRBJ2-3; tentatively, D is TRBD2 (7 bases). CDR1 SGHAT and CDR2 FQNNGV come from the germline V gene. The CDR3 has 15 amino acids. V was trimmed by 3 bases and J by 1 base, leaving 11 bases between them. CDR3 residues: CASSFGGAGTDTQYF. DNA for the CDR3: TGTGCCAGCAGCTTTGGGGGGGCTGGCACAGATACGCAGTATTTT. Drawing the rest from reference TRBV11-2 and TRBJ2-3, the complete variable domain is EAGVAQSPRYKIIEKRQSVAFWCNPISGHATLYWYQQILGQGPKLLIQFQNNGVVDDSQLPKDRFSAERLKGVDSTLKIQPAKLEDSAVYLCASSFGGAGTDTQYFGPGTRLTVL.

The sample holds many counts of this clonotype. J is TRBJ2-7 and V is TRBV29-1, with 12 positions matching TRBD1. The germline CDR1 and CDR2 sequences are SQVTM and ANQGSEA. V was clipped by 7 bases and J by 4 bases; unmatched bases: 5. The CDR3 spans 13 residues. CDR3 in DNA: TGCAGCGCCCGGGGACAGGGGGCTTACGAGCAGTACTTC. Encoded protein: CSARGQGAYEQYF.

The rearrangement joins TRBV28 to TRBJ1-2, with 9 bases aligning to TRBD1. This CDR3 region has 18 residues. Trimming at V came to 5 bases and at J to 4 bases, leaving 17 bases not matched to a gene. Germline-derived CDR1 and CDR2 are MDHEN and SYDVKM. The chain's CDR3 is CASSPDSSLGQGSYGYTF. The CDR3 coding sequence is TGTGCCAGCAGTCCTGACTCTTCCTTGGGACAGGGTAGCTATGGCTACACCTTC.

This clonotype was detected many times. The V gene is TRBV14, the J gene TRBJ2-7, with 9 bases that match TRBD2. Germline V gene lookup returns CDR1 SGHDN and CDR2 FVKESK. This CDR3 is built from 16 residues. V trimming: 0 bases; J trimming: 3 bases; junction bases outside the gene matches: 6. The CDR3 region is CASSQDRLAVRYEQYF. Written as DNA, the CDR3 is TGTGCCAGCAGCCAAGATAGACTAGCGGTTCGCTACGAGCAGTACTTC.

This clonotype was detected only once. One end of the junction is discordant with germline, which a read error may explain. The CDR3 sequence is CVSEGHLLAKNIQYF. CDR3 bases: TGTGTCAGCGAAGGACACCTACTAGCCAAAAACATTCAGTACTTC. The chain recombines TRBV7-9 with TRBJ2-4, with D perhaps matching TRBD1 (5 bases). From germline, CDR1 is SEHNR and CDR2 FQNEAQ (reference sequence). The CDR3 contains 15 residues.

The J gene is TRBJ1-2, the V gene TRBV29-1; no firm D call. The CDR3 has 13 amino acids. Trimming pared 5 bases from V and 6 bases from J, leaving 16 bases between. Germline CDR1 and CDR2: SQVTM and ANQGSEA. The chain's CDR3 is CSVLGLVGHGYTF. The CDR3, as DNA: TGCAGCGTTCTTGGGCTGGTTGGCCATGGCTACACCTTC.

In its sample, this clonotype was seen many times. The V and J genes are TRBV7-9 and TRBJ1-6; D unclear. From germline, CDR1 is SEHNR and CDR2 FQNEAQ (reference sequence). Trimming pared 2 bases from V and 7 bases from J, leaving 6 bases between. CDR3 length equals 13 residues. The CDR3: CASSLMKNSPLHF. For the CDR3, the DNA is TGTGCCAGCAGCTTAATGAAGAATTCACCCCTCCACTTT.

V and J are TRBV5-5 and TRBJ1-6; D perhaps matches TRBD1 (5 bases). Germline lookup yields CDR1 SGHKS and CDR2 YYEKEE (reference sequence). V lost 3 bases and J 10 bases, leaving 20 bases between the germline ends. The CDR3 is 16 residues long. The CDR3 sequence: CASSWRPGILSSPLHF. The CDR3 DNA sequence: TGTGCCAGCAGCTGGAGGCCAGGGATCCTCTCGTCACCCCTCCACTTT.

This clonotype was found once. A much bigger clone sits one base away, suggesting this may be a read error. The chain combines TRBV6-2 or TRBV6-3 with TRBJ2-7; 10 nucleotides match TRBD1. The CDR3 sequence is 15 residues long. Germline CDR1 reads MNHEY; CDR2 reads SVGEGT. The CDR3 is CASSSPRQGAYKQYF. In DNA form, the CDR3 reads TGTGCCAGCAGTTCCCCTCGACAGGGGGCCTACAAGCAGTACTTC.

This clonotype occurred a few times. The J gene is TRBJ1-1, the V gene TRBV7-9; D gene uncertain. The CDR3 has 15 amino acids. V was shortened by 3 bases and J by 3 bases, with 14 bases between the two germline ends. Germline V gives CDR1 SEHNR, CDR2 FQNEAQ (reference sequence). The DNA of the CDR3 is TGTGCCAGCAGCTTGTCACCCCCTTCGGACACTGAAGCTTTCTTT. Translated: CASSLSPPSDTEAFF.

The chain employs TRBV6-2 or TRBV6-3 and TRBJ2-5; D gene unclear. Germline-derived CDR1 and CDR2 are MNHEY and SVGEGT. The length of the CDR3 is 12 residues. V was trimmed by 5 bases and J by 3 bases, leaving 7 bases between them. The CDR3 DNA sequence: TGTGCCAGCAGTGTCAGCGAAGAGACCCAGTACTTC. Its translation is CASSVSEETQYF.

This clonotype occurred many times. This chain joins TRBV18 and TRBJ2-7; 9 bases align to TRBD1. Trimming cost V 4 bases and J 2 bases; bases outside gene matches: 0. The CDR3 is made up of 13 amino acids. CDR1 and CDR2 (germline): KGHSH, LQKENI. This chain's CDR3 is CASSRDRAYEQYV. The CDR3 nucleotides are TGTGCCAGCTCACGGGACAGGGCCTACGAGCAGTACGTC.

Ten or more counts support this clonotype. The V gene is TRBV28, the J gene TRBJ2-1, with D maybe TRBD1 (6 bases). CDR3 length: 15 residues. Trimming pared 4 bases from V and 4 bases from J, leaving 14 bases between. The germline gives CDR1 MDHEN, CDR2 SYDVKM. The CDR3 DNA sequence: TGTGCCAGCAGTTCAGGGGCACTCCGGTACAATGAGCAGTTCTTC. Its translation: CASSSGALRYNEQFF.

The rearrangement joins TRBV27 to TRBJ2-7; 8 bases fit TRBD1. V shed 0 bases, J shed 3 bases, and the junction held 7 bases outside the gene matches. The CDR3 spans 16 residues. Germline V gene lookup returns CDR1 MNHEY and CDR2 SMNVEV (reference sequence). DNA of the CDR3: TGTGCCAGCAGTTTATCACCGCAGGGGGCGAGCTACGAGCAGTACTTC. This gives the protein CASSLSPQGASYEQYF.

The chain couples TRBV7-3 to TRBJ2-1; TRBD2 matches at 7 bases. The ends lost 2 bases at V and 0 bases at J; junction bases unmatched: 4. The germline CDR1 and CDR2 sequences are SGHTA and FQGTGA. The CDR3 totals 16 residues. The CDR3 nucleotides are TGTGCCAGCAGCTTATCGCGGGAGAGCTCCTACAATGAGCAGTTCTTC. Encoded protein: CASSLSRESSYNEQFF.

The chain combines TRBV6-5 with TRBJ1-1; D is unresolved. The V gene lost 2 bases and the J gene lost 14 bases, with 15 bases spanning the gap. This CDR3 is built from 12 residues. Looked up from germline, CDR1 is MNHEY and CDR2 is SVGAGI. The CDR3 protein is CASSYPDRVEFF. The CDR3 DNA reads as TGTGCCAGCAGTTACCCCGATAGGGTAGAGTTCTTT.

This clonotype was detected a few times. The rearrangement uses TRBV12-3 or TRBV12-4 and TRBJ1-5, with D hard to call. The V end was cut by 6 bases, the J end by 5 bases, with 11 bases between. The CDR3 consists of 13 residues. CDR3 nucleotide sequence: TGTGCCAGCAGGCTGTGGGTAGATCAGCCCCAGCATTTT. It translates to CASRLWVDQPQHF.